This entry lists 4 T cell receptor beta chains sequenced from one sample in a study of CD8 T cells in Susac syndrome. RNA was extracted with the RNeasy kit, and a quantity of 0.5 to 1 ug was reverse transcribed using random hexamers. TCRdb used MiXCR to reprocess the immunoSEQ multiplex PCR reads, holding one entry per CDR3 protein. The table records 130,000 or so distinct CDR3 sequences, around 94% of them present only once. Sequenced sample: CD8+ T cells from PBMCs. The receptors here all came from a human donor with Susac syndrome.

This clonotype has just one count. V and J are TRBV20-1 and TRBJ1-2, with 10 bases lining up with TRBD1. Trimming took 6 bases from V and 8 from J; bases not matched to a gene: 3. The CDR3 consists of 11 residues. Germline CDR1 DFQATT, CDR2 SNEGSKA (reference sequence). This CDR3 is CSAGQGLGYTF. CDR3 in DNA: TGCAGTGCGGGACAGGGGTTAGGCTACACCTTC.

The chain is built from TRBV29-1 and TRBJ2-7, with TRBD1 matching 12 bases. There are 14 residues in the CDR3. V was clipped by 1 base and J by 2 bases; unmatched bases: 0. Germline V gene data show CDR1 as SQVTM and CDR2 as ANQGSEA. Here the CDR3 DNA reads TGCAGCGTTGAAGGGGACAGGGGGCCCTACGAGCAGTACTTC. Residues: CSVEGDRGPYEQYF.

The chain employs TRBV25-1 and TRBJ1-1; D is ambiguous. The CDR3 contains 14 residues. The V gene lost 1 base and the J gene lost 5 bases, with 11 bases spanning the gap. Germline CDR1 reads MGHDK; CDR2 reads SYGVNS. Written as DNA, the CDR3 is TGTGCCAGCAGTGAATCCAGTGGTAGGACTGAAGCTTTCTTT. Translation gives CASSESSGRTEAFF.

V gene TRBV9 combines with J gene TRBJ2-7; D possibly corresponds to TRBD2 (5 bases). Germline V gives CDR1 SGDLS, CDR2 YYNGEE. The CDR3 has 14 residues. V was clipped by 0 bases and J by 4 bases, with 11 bases between them. The CDR3 spells CASSVGDGNYEQYF. As DNA, the CDR3 is TGTGCCAGCAGCGTAGGAGACGGGAATTACGAGCAGTACTTC.